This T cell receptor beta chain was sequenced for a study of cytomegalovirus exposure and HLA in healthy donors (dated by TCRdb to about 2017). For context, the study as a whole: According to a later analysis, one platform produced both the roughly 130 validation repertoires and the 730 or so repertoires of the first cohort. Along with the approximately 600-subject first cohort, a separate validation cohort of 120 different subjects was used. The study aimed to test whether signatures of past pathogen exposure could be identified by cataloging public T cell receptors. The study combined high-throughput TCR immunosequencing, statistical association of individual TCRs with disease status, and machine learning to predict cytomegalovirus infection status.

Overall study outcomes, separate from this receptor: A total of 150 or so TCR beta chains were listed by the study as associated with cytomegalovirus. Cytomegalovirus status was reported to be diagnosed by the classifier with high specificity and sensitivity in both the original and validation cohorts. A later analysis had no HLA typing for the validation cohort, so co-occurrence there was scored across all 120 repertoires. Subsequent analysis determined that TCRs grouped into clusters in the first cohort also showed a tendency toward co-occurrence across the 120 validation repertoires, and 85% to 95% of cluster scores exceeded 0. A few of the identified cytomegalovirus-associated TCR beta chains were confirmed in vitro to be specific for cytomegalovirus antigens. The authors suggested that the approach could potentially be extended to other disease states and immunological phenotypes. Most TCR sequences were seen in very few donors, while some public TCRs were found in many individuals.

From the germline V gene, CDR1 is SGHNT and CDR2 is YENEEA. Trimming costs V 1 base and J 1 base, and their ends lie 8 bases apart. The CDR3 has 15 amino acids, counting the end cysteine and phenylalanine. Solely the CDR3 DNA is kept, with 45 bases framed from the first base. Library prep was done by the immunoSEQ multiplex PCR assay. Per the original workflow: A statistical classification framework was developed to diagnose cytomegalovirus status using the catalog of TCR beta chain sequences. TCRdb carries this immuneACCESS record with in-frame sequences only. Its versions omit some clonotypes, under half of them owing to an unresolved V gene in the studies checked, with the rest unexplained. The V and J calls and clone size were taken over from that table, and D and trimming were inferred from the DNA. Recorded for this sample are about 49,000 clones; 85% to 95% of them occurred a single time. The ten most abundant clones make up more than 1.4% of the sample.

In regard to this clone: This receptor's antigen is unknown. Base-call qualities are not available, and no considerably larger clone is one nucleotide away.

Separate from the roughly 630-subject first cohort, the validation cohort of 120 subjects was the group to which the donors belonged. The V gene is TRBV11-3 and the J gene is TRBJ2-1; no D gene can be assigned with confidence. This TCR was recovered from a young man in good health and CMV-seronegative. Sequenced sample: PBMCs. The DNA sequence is TGTGCCAGCAGCTTAGGGAGCGCATCCTACAATGAGCAGTTCTTC. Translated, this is CASSLGSASYNEQFF.